This T cell receptor (beta chain) was found in a study of cytomegalovirus exposure and HLA in healthy donors. Study background: Roughly four fifths of 300 to 450 genotyped donors fell in the Caucasian-associated ancestry cluster.

Germline V gene data show CDR1 as MDHEN and CDR2 as SYDVKM. This CDR3 contains 17 residues. V trimming: 3 bases; J trimming: 3 bases; junction bases outside the gene matches: 6. Whole-study findings and limits: No immune exposure information besides CMV serostatus was available. Reportedly, TCR beta sequences accurately predicted HLA-A and HLA-B alleles in most subjects. As a later analysis revealed, most CMV-associated TCR beta chains appeared HLA-restricted.

Comment on this clone: Its antigen remains unknown.

Primers for the PCR totalled 60 Vbeta and 13 Jbeta. Sequencing used immunoSEQ multiplex PCR; TCRdb keeps in-frame clones, though not all of them. This sample has approximately 110,000 clones, with roughly 12% found just once. Sequenced: PBMCs. The source of this sequence is a man aged 35 to 55 in good health and CMV-seropositive. The chain combines TRBV28 with TRBJ2-7, with 15 bases matching TRBD2. In nucleotides, the CDR3 is TGTGCCAGCAGTTTCCCCAAGGGACTAGCGGGAGGCTACGAGCAGTACTTC. Translated, it gives CASSFPKGLAGGYEQYF.